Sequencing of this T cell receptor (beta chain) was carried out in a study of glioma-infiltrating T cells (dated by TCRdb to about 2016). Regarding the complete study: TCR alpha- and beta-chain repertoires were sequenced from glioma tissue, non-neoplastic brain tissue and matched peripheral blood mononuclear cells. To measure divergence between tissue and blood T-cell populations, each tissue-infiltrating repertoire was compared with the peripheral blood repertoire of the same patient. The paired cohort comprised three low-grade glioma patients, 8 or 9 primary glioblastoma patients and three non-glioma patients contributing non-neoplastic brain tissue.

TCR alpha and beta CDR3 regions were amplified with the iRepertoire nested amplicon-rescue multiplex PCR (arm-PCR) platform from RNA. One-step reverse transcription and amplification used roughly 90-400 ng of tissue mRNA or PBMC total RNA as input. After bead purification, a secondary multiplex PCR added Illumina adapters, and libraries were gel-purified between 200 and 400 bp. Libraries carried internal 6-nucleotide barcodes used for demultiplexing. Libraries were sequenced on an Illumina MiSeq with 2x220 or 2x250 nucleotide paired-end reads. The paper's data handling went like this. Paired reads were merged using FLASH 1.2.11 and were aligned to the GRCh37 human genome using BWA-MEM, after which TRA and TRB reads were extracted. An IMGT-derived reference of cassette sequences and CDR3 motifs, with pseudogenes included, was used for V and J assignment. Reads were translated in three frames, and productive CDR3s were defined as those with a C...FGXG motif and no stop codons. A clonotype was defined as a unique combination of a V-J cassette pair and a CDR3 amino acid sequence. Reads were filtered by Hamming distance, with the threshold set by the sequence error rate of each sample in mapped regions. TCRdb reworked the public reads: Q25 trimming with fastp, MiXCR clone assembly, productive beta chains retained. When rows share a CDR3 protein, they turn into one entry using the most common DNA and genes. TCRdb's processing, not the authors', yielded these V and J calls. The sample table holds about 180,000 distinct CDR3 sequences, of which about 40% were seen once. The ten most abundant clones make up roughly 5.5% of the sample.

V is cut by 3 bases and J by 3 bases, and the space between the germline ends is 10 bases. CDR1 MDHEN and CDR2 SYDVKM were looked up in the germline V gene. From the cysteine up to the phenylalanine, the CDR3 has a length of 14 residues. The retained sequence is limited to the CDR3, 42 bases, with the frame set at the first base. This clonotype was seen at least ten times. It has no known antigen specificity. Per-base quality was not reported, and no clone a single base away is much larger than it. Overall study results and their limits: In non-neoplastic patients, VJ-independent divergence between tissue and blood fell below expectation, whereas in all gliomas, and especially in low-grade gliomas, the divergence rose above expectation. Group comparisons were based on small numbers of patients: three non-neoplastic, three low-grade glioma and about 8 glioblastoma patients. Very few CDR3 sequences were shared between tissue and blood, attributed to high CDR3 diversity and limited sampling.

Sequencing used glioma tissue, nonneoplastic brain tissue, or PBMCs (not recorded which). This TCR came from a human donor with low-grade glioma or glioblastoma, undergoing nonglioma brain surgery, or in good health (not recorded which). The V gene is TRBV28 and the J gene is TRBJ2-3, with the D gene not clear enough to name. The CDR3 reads CASSFGQATDTQYF. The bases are TGTGCCAGCAGTTTTGGCCAGGCGACAGATACGCAGTATTTT.